This T cell receptor (beta chain) came from a study of cytomegalovirus exposure and HLA in healthy donors. On this clone itself: The target antigen is unknown.

Study-wide results and caveats: Most TCR sequences were seen very rarely across donors, but some public TCRs occurred in many.

13 Jbeta primers and 60 Vbeta primers were used for the PCR. Clones were read by immunoSEQ multiplex PCR, and TCRdb kept only the in-frame ones, dropping some. This table has more than 85,000 clones, more than 70% appearing once. The CDR3 is 12 residues long. The genes are TRBV21-1 and TRBJ1-1; the table's D gene call, TRBD1, was not cross checked with the DNA. TRBV21-1 is a listed pseudogene. Sequenced input: PBMCs. The TCR sequence derives from a woman between 55 and 75 years old in good health and CMV-seropositive. The CDR3 region has the DNA TGTGCCAACCAAGACAGGGCCATTGAAGCTTTCTTT. Translation gives CANQDRAIEAFF.